This entry is about one T cell receptor beta chain. Its antigen remains unidentified. Mismatch with germline at one junction end may stem from a read error. It was with 60 Vbeta and 13 Jbeta primers that the PCR ran. The protocol was immunoSEQ multiplex PCR, while the TCRdb copy is restricted to in-frame clones and leaves out a portion. The data show approximately 100,000 clones, with roughly 70% seen just once and 2% to 3% held by the top ten. Among the donors, all were healthy bone marrow donors. There are 14 residues in the CDR3. CDR1 and CDR2 from the germline V gene are SSHAT and FNYEAQ (reference sequence). This sample is part of a study of cytomegalovirus exposure and HLA in healthy donors. Broader study findings: Later, TCR association rates were found to vary by HLA locus, highest for DRB1 and lowest for HLA-C. Some V segments (TRBV6-2 and TRBV6-3 among them) were excluded as indistinguishable. Trimming of TCR beta V- and J-genes showed a link, identified in a later analysis, to a missense DCLRE1C variant.

V gene TRBV7-7 combines with J gene TRBJ1-5; maybe TRBD1 (5 bases). Sequences were obtained from PBMCs. The TCR sequence derives from a man aged 50 to 60 in good health and CMV-seronegative. CDR3 sequence reads: CASSDGHHNQPQHF. Here the CDR3 DNA reads TGTGCTAGCAGTGATGGACACCACAATCAGCCCCAGCATTTT.